This is a list of T cell receptor beta chains from one sample in a study of blood T cell repertoires in COVID-19. This table comes from immunoSEQ multiplex PCR, and its TCRdb copy is limited to in-frame clones, with some not included. The sample yields approximately 280,000 clones, about 89% seen once. Material for sequencing was peripheral blood. These receptors were taken from a man aged 40-49 years with acute or convalescent COVID-19. Each CDR3 is given with its conserved first and last residue.

length: 14
J: TRBJ2-1
V: TRBV7-9
CDR3: CASSGGSSYNEQFF

length: 15
J: TRBJ2-7
V: TRBV5-1
CDR3: CASSPLKRGPYEQYF

length: 13
J: TRBJ2-1
V: TRBV11-3
CDR3: CASSLSGYNEQFF

length: 13
J: TRBJ2-3
V: TRBV9
CDR3: CASSASSTDTQYF

length: 18
J: TRBJ2-4
V: TRBV5-5
CDR3: CASSFSGTGANTKNIQYF

length: 14
J: TRBJ1-1
V: TRBV10-3
CDR3: CAISESRGTTEAFF

length: 16
J: TRBJ1-5
V: TRBV30
CDR3: CAWSKQGAGGNQPQHF

length: 19
J: TRBJ1-4
V: TRBV7-8
CDR3: CASSITWTGWREPAEKLFF

length: 16
J: TRBJ1-1
V: TRBV5-1
CDR3: CASSFGGFAMNTEAFF

length: 17
J: TRBJ2-3
V: TRBV5-6
CDR3: CASSLMYAGYSTDTQYF

length: 13
J: TRBJ1-5
V: TRBV30
CDR3: CAWSVGGDQPQHF

length: 16
J: TRBJ2-7
V: TRBV6-4
CDR3: CASSELAGGGFYEQYF

length: 13
J: TRBJ2-1
V: TRBV9
CDR3: CASTREYGDEQFF

length: 15
J: TRBJ1-1
V: TRBV7-2
CDR3: CASSLIDRQNTEAFF

length: 15
J: TRBJ1-1
V: TRBV4-2
CDR3: CASSPQGLRNTEAFF

length: 17
J: TRBJ2-2
V: TRBV27
CDR3: CASSFRGTGSNTGELFF

length: 14
J: TRBJ2-1
V: TRBV19
CDR3: CASTPGAGVNEQFF

length: 14
J: TRBJ1-2
V: TRBV15
CDR3: CATSRARGGYGYTF

length: 13
J: TRBJ1-2
V: TRBV5-6
CDR3: CASSLTDRLYYTF

length: 11
J: TRBJ1-1
V: TRBV2
CDR3: CASGRGTEAFF

length: 15
J: TRBJ1-1
V: TRBV5-1
CDR3: CASRTVGVRGTEAFF

length: 14
J: TRBJ2-7
V: TRBV5-1
CDR3: CASSLVGPSGEQYF

length: 17
J: TRBJ2-1
V: TRBV9
CDR3: CASSALAGGFSYNEQFF

length: 12
J: TRBJ2-3
V: TRBV12-3/TRBV12-4
CDR3: CASSPAGDTQYF

length: 16
J: TRBJ2-2
V: TRBV18
CDR3: CASSPTISANTGELFF

length: 18
J: TRBJ2-1
V: TRBV5-4
CDR3: CASSLAPPGLAAYDEQFF

length: 13
J: TRBJ2-3
V: TRBV12-3/TRBV12-4
CDR3: CASSPLAGIAQYF

length: 13
J: TRBJ1-2
V: TRBV6-5
CDR3: CASSAVLNYGYTF

length: 18
J: TRBJ2-7
V: TRBV25-1
CDR3: CASSDSRRGVWAGYEQYF

length: 15
J: TRBJ1-1
V: TRBV18
CDR3: CASSQSQDRGAEAFF